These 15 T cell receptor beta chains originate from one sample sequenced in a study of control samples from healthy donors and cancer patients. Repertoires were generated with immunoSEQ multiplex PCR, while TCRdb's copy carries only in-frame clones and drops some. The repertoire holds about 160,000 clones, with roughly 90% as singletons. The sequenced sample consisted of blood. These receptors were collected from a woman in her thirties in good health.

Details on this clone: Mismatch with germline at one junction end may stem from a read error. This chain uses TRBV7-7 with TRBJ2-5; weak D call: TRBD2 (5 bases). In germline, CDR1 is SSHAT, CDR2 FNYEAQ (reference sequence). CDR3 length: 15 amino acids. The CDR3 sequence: CASSPAGWAQETQYF. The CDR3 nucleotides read TGTGCTAGCAGCCCCGCGGGTTGGGCCCAAGAGACCCAGTACTTC.

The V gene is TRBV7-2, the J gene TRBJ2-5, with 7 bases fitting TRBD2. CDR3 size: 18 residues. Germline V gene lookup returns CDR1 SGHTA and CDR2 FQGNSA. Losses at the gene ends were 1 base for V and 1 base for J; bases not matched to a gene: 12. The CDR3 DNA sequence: TGTGCCAGCAGCTTAGTAGGGCTCCAGGGAGGGTTCCAAGAGACCCAGTACTTC. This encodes CASSLVGLQGGFQETQYF.

The CDR3 coding sequence is TGTGCCAGCAGTTACCTCCGGGACCCCTCCTACAATGAGCAGTTCTTC. It specifies CASSYLRDPSYNEQFF. This chain uses TRBV6-5 with TRBJ2-1, with D possibly called TRBD1 or TRBD2 (5 bases each). The germline gives CDR1 MNHEY, CDR2 SVGAGI. Trimming pared 2 bases from V and 0 bases from J, leaving 11 bases between. This CDR3 has 16 residues.

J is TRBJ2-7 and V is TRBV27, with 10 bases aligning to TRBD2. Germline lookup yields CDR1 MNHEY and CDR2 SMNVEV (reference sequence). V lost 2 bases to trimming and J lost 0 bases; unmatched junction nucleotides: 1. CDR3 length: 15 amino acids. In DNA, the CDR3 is TGTGCCAGCAGTTTAAGCGGGAGGGTCTCCTACGAGCAGTACTTC. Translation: CASSLSGRVSYEQYF.

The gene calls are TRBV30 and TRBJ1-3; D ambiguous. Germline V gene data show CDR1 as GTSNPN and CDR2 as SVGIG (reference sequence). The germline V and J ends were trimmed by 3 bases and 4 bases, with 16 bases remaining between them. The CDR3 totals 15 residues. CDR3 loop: CAWRGTFGAGNTIYF. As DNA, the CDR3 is TGTGCCTGGAGAGGAACTTTTGGTGCAGGAAACACCATATATTTT.

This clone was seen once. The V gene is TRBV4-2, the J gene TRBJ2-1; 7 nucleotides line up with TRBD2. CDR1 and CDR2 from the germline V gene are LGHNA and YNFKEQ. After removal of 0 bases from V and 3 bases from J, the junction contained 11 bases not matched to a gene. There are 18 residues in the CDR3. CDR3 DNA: TGTGCCAGCAGCCAAGAGGATTGGGGCGGGAGTGGCTACAATGAGCAGTTCTTC. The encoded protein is CASSQEDWGGSGYNEQFF.

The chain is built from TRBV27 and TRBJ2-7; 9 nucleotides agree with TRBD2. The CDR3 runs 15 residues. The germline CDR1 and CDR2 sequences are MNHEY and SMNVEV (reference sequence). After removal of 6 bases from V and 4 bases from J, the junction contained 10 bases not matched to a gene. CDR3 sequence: CASRLVAGELYEQYF. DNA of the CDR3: TGTGCCAGCAGGCTAGTAGCGGGAGAATTGTACGAGCAGTACTTC.

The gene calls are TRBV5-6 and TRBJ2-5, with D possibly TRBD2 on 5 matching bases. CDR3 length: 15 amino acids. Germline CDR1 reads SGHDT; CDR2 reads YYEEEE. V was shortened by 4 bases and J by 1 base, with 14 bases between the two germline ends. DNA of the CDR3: TGTGCCAGCAGCCCCGGACCCGGGATCCAAGAGACCCAGTACTTC. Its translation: CASSPGPGIQETQYF.

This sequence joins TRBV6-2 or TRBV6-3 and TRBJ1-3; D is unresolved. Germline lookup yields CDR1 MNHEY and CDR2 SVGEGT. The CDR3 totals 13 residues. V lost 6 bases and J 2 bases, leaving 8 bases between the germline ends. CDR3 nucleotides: TGTGCCAGCAGCGCTCTCCCTGGAAACACCATATATTTT. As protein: CASSALPGNTIYF.

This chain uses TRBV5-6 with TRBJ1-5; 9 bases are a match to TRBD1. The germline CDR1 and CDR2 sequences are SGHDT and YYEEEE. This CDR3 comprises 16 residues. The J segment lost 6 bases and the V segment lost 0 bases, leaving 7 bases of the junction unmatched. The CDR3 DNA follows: TGTGCCAGCAGCTTGGGGGGACAGGGCAACGGTCAGCCCCAGCATTTT. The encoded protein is CASSLGGQGNGQPQHF.

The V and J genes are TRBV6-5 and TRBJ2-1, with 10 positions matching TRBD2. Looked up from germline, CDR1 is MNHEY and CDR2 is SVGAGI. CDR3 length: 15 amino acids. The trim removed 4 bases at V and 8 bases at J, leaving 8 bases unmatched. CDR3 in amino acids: CASSSGLAPGDEQFF. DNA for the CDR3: TGTGCCAGCAGTTCGGGACTAGCGCCAGGGGATGAGCAGTTCTTC.

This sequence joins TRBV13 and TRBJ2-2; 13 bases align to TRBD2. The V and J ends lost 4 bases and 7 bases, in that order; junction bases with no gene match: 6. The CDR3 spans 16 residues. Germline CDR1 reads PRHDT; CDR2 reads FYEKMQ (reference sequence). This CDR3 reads CASSSGLAGVVGELFF. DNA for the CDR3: TGTGCCAGCAGCTCTGGACTAGCGGGAGTGGTCGGGGAGCTGTTTTTT.

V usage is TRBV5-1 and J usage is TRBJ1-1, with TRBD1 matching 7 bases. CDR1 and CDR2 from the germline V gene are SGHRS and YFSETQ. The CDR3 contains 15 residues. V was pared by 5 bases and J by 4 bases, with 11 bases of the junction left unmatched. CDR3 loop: CASSPIPGGGTEAFF. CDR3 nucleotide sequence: TGCGCCAGCAGTCCCATTCCAGGGGGTGGCACTGAAGCTTTCTTT.

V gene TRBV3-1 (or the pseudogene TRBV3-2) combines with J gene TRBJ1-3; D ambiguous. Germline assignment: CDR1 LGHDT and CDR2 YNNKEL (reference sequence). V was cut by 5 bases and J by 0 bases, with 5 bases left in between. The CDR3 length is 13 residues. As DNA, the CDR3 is TGTGCCAGCAGCTATGTCTCTGGAAACACCATATATTTT. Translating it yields CASSYVSGNTIYF.

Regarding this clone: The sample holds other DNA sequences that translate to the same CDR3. CDR3 amino acids: CSVAGETQYF. CDR3 in DNA: TGCAGCGTCGCTGGGGAGACCCAGTACTTC. The chain employs TRBV29-1 and TRBJ2-5; D is unresolved. Germline values: CDR1 SQVTM, CDR2 ANQGSEA. The CDR3 runs 10 residues. The germline V and J ends were trimmed by 6 bases and 5 bases, with 7 bases remaining between them.